Listed below are T cell receptor beta chains from one sample, sequenced in a study of shared clonotypes between healthy human individuals. Sequencing was performed with immunoSEQ multiplex PCR; in TCRdb, only in-frame clones are kept and a portion is missing. Here the sample spans roughly 500,000 clones, 70% to 80% being singletons. The sequencing sample was made of PBMCs. The receptors derive from a woman in her thirties or forties in good health. Some clones in this sample may be carry-over from other donors' samples. Both conserved end residues are part of each CDR3. Each record gives: V gene, D gene, J gene, clone size, CDR3 DNA, CDR3 protein. D genes are given only for firm matches. Some rows have no size entry. The others give once, few or many, or a class for an expanded clone.

TRBV6-1	.	TRBJ2-7	.	TGTGCCAGCAGTGAAGCAGGTTACTACGAGCAGTACTTC	CASSEAGYYEQYF
TRBV2	.	TRBJ2-2	.	TGTGCCAGCAACCAGATTGCGATGAACACCGGGGAGCTGTTTTTT	CASNQIAMNTGELFF
TRBV30	.	TRBJ1-3	.	TGTGCCTTACAGAACTCTGGAAACACCATATATTTT	CALQNSGNTIYF
TRBV4-2	TRBD1	TRBJ1-2	.	TGTGCCAGCAGCCTATATCCGGGACAGGGGCGGGATGGCTACACCTTC	CASSLYPGQGRDGYTF
TRBV5-4	TRBD1	TRBJ2-5	few	TGTGCCAGCAGCTCCCGGGACAGTCAAGAGACCCAGTACTTC	CASSSRDSQETQYF
TRBV27	TRBD1	TRBJ1-2	.	TGTGCCAGCAGTTTAAGGGGACAGGGGGGTGGCTACACCTTC	CASSLRGQGGGYTF
TRBV15	.	TRBJ2-1	few	TGTGCCACCAGCAGGGGGGACTCCTACAATGAGCAGTTCTTC	CATSRGDSYNEQFF
TRBV5-4	TRBD2	TRBJ2-1	.	TGTGCCAGCACCGTTAGACTAGCGGGAGGGGGGGATGAGCAGTTCTTC	CASTVRLAGGGDEQFF
TRBV5-5	TRBD2	TRBJ2-5	.	TGTGCCAGCAGCCCCCCGGGGGGAGAGGAGACCCAGTACTTC	CASSPPGGEETQYF
TRBV6-1	.	TRBJ2-7	many	TGTGCCAGCATCGGAGGCAGCCGCTCCTACGAGCAGTACTTC	CASIGGSRSYEQYF
TRBV7-8	.	TRBJ1-5	.	TGTGCCAGCAGCTTCCTAGGGAATCAGCCCCAGCATTTT	CASSFLGNQPQHF
TRBV19	TRBD1	TRBJ1-5	.	TGTGCCACCGAAGACAGGGGTGACCAGCCCCAGCATTTT	CATEDRGDQPQHF
TRBV5-1	TRBD1	TRBJ2-5	.	TGCGCCAGCAGCCTTGGACAGGTTCAAGAGACCCAGTACTTC	CASSLGQVQETQYF
TRBV6-5	.	TRBJ1-2	once	TGTGCCAGCAGTAAAGGCAGGGACTATGGCTACACCTTC	CASSKGRDYGYTF
TRBV7-2	.	TRBJ2-3	.	TGTGCCAGCAGCTTAGTCGCCCTTCGCACAGATACGCAGTATTTT	CASSLVALRTDTQYF
TRBV28	.	TRBJ2-7	.	TGTGCCAGCAGTTTTGCTCCGGGGCCAACCTACGAGCAGTACTTC	CASSFAPGPTYEQYF
TRBV30	.	TRBJ2-5	.	TGTGCCTGGAATGCCGACCGGTACCAAGAGACCCAGTACTTC	CAWNADRYQETQYF
TRBV5-5	TRBD1	TRBJ2-6	.	TGTGCCAGCAGGGACAGGGCTGGGGCCAACGTCCTGACTTTC	CASRDRAGANVLTF
TRBV4-1	.	TRBJ2-1	.	TGCGCCAGCAGCCCAGACTGGAGAGTATACAATGAGCAGTTCTTC	CASSPDWRVYNEQFF
TRBV4-2	.	TRBJ1-4	.	TGTGCCAGCAGCCAAGATCGAGAAAAACTGTTTTTT	CASSQDREKLFF
TRBV11-3	.	TRBJ2-3	.	TGTGCCAGCAGCTCGGGGTCTATCGCAGATACGCAGTATTTT	CASSSGSIADTQYF
TRBV19	.	TRBJ2-7	.	TGTGCCAGTAGTTGGGGACACACCTACGAGCAGTACTTC	CASSWGHTYEQYF
TRBV19	.	TRBJ1-5	.	TGTGCCAGTAGTATTTTTGCCAGTTCGGGCAATCAGCCCCAGCATTTT	CASSIFASSGNQPQHF
TRBV7-8	.	TRBJ2-5	once	TGTGCCAGCAGCCCCCAAACGGGACCAAAACCCAGCCAAGAGACCCAGTACTTC	CASSPQTGPKPSQETQYF
TRBV27	.	TRBJ2-1	.	TGTGCCAGCAGTTTAGGGGGCTCGAAGTCCTACAATGAGCAGTTCTTC	CASSLGGSKSYNEQFF
TRBV5-4	.	TRBJ2-1	many	TGTGCCAGTTCCCAGGGTTTCGATGAGCAGTTCTTC	CASSQGFDEQFF
TRBV2	.	TRBJ2-5	.	TGTGCCAGCAGTGAAGGACGGAGAGGGGGGACCCAGTACTTC	CASSEGRRGGTQYF
TRBV27	.	TRBJ2-2	.	TGTGCCAGCAGCCTCCACACCGGGGAGCTGTTTTTT	CASSLHTGELFF
TRBV11-2	TRBD2	TRBJ2-7	.	TGTGCCAGCAGGCAACCGGGACTAATTAACTACGAGCAGTACTTC	CASRQPGLINYEQYF